The subject of this entry is one T cell receptor (beta chain). The antigen it recognizes is unknown. No quality values exist for individual bases; no much larger clone is one base distant. Inclusion was restricted to participants for whom at least one PBMC sample before ART initiation and at least two post-ART samples were available. Treatment was received in the United States of America by all participants with HIV. Before DNA extraction, cryopreserved samples of roughly 0.9-11 million PBMC were thawed and then washed. At the time of the earliest PBMC sample, participants with HIV were aged between roughly 23 and 60 years. Per participant, PBMC samples came from 1-4 timepoints prior to ART initiation and 2-8 timepoints following ART initiation, for a median of 7 samples. Serial HIV viral load, CD4+ T-cell count, ART history and demographic data were obtained for every participant. Genomic DNA was extracted from unsorted PBMC with a Qiagen kit on a QIAcube, processed in batches of 12 samples.

The immunoSEQ hsTCRB v3.0 assay was used at survey level resolution to sequence the TRB variable region. The target sequencing depth for TRB was about 40,000-55,000 T-cell genomes per sample. Pooled TRB libraries were sequenced on an Illumina MiSeq with a v3 150-cycle kit. Per the authors' processing: Analysis of repertoires was carried out in R inside a reproducible Nextflow workflow spanning QC, data transformation and analysis. LymphoSeq2, an R package for exploring AIRR-Seq data, was used to implement the custom analyses. After excluding several samples that yielded fewer than 5000 total TRB sequences, 150 to 200 HIV repertoires remained for analysis. Of the approximately 190 retained HIV repertoires, some 60 were collected before and about 130 after ART initiation. Each repertoire was downsampled to 5000 TRB nucleotide sequences, and summary statistics were averaged across 100 downsampling iterations. The analysis kept only TRB sequences whose CDR3 regions were at least seven amino acids long. Two measures captured diversity: a Shannon entropy-derived clonality score and the Gini coefficient. In the repertoire networks, any two of the top 5000 CDR3 amino acid sequences were connected whenever the two sequences differed by an edit distance of one. Antigen specificity groups and MHC restriction were predicted for TRB CDR3 amino acid sequences with GLIPH2. Known CMV, EBV, HIV or tissue antigen associations were flagged by matching CDR3 amino acid sequences against VDJdb and McPAS-TCR. Pre-ART, post-ART and control groups were compared with Wilcoxon signed-rank tests and Holm-Bonferroni correction. TCRdb holds this immuneACCESS table with in-frame rearrangements only. Some clones are missing; in checked studies, unresolved V genes explain under half, and the rest has no known cause. V, J and clone size derive from that table, while D and trimming were established from the DNA sequence. Present in this sample are about 36,000 clones, 80% of which were seen just once. Roughly 6% of the sample is in the top ten clones.

The data are from a study of long-term antiretroviral therapy in people with HIV (dated 2022 in TCRdb). Notes on the research overall: The earliest samples were collected approximately a decade before the 2015 WHO recommendation for immediate ART, a period when ART was typically delayed until CD4 counts fell. No cross-contamination during QIAcube processing was shown when test extractions of a monoclonal T-cell line were performed alongside over 25 polyclonal samples. A total of 192 cryopreserved PBMC samples came from a few dozen adults with confirmed HIV infection and were collected serially over a mean of roughly six years (range 1-12). A retrospective serial study tested whether ART initiation and durable HIV suppression were associated with changes in peripheral blood TRB repertoire composition and diversity. About two fifths of the roughly 30 participants with HIV were female. What the authors observed across the whole study: Compared with controls, HIV repertoires had narrower CDR3 length ranges, and the network structure pointed to an antigen-experienced repertoire that shifted only slightly toward naive after ART. Because cell numbers in pre-ART samples were limited, unsorted PBMC were profiled instead of sorted CD4+ and CD8+ T cells. At every time point, the repertoire was dominated by expanded TRB clones first identified before ART initiation, although this dominance fluctuated and, in many PLHIV, declined after ART. Starting ART was linked to a significant rise in TRB diversity, yet even after long-term ART the diversity remained significantly lower than in transplant donor controls. Inferences about post-ART repertoire changes were limited because no data were available on ART adherence, viral resistance or therapy changes. Since PBMC availability was limited, sequencing covered only the TCR beta chain, with no alpha chain pairing. Samples dated from about 2003 to 2018, and the ART regimens used may be less effective than current ones.

The CDR3 contains 13 residues, cysteine and phenylalanine counted. Only the CDR3 DNA stays, 39 bases, in frame from base 1. CDR1 and CDR2, looked up from the germline V gene, are SGHTA and FQGNSA. The junction carries 14 bases between V and J, which are trimmed by 8 bases and 4 bases respectively. The clonotype comes from a man aged 25 to 40 with HIV. The rearrangement joined TRBV7-2 to TRBJ2-5, with the D call perhaps TRBD1 or TRBD2, as 7 bases match in each case. The specimen was unsorted PBMCs, collected 3.4 years after starting antiretroviral therapy. The encoded CDR3 is CASRGGGGETQYF. The sequenced DNA is TGTGCCAGCCGAGGGGGCGGGGGAGAGACCCAGTACTTC.